The 21 T cell receptor beta chains below all came from one sample that was sequenced in a study of long-term antiretroviral therapy in people with HIV. Survey-level resolution applied to immunoSEQ assay v3.0. Profiling relied on immunoSEQ multiplex PCR, and the TCRdb table lists in-frame clones only, not all of them. The repertoire holds tens of thousands of clones, roughly 90% seen once, with roughly 4.3% in the top ten. Sequencing used unsorted PBMCs, obtained approximately 5.1 years after starting antiretroviral therapy. The receptors were sampled from a woman between 40 and 55 years old with HIV.

The chain uses TRBV4-2 and TRBJ1-4, with D perhaps TRBD1 (5 bases). The ends were cut back, 1 base at V and 4 bases at J, with 13 bases in the middle. The germline CDR1 and CDR2 sequences are LGHNA and YNFKEQ. This CDR3 spans 16 amino acids. CDR3 DNA: TGTGCCAGCAGCCAAGGGGTTTCCGGGGGTAATGAAAAACTGTTTTTT. Translating gives CASSQGVSGGNEKLFF.

The chain links TRBV14 to TRBJ2-7, with D perhaps being TRBD1 or TRBD2 (5 bases each). The CDR3 sequence is 14 residues long. V lost 4 bases and J lost 7, with 17 bases in between. The germline V gene has CDR1 SGHDN and CDR2 FVKESK. The CDR3 nucleotides read TGTGCCAGCAGCCCACGGGACGCTCCTCTGGAGCAGTACTTC. It translates to CASSPRDAPLEQYF.

This clone has only one observation. V gene TRBV4-1 combines with J gene TRBJ1-3; D ambiguous. Per germline, CDR1 MGHRA and CDR2 YSYEKL. V lost 10 bases, J lost 0 bases, and 19 bases lay in between. The CDR3 runs to 16 residues. CDR3 loop: CATSQEMALSGNTIYF. CDR3 sequence (DNA): TGCGCCACCTCCCAAGAAATGGCGCTCTCTGGAAACACCATATATTTT.

This chain connects TRBV4-2 to TRBJ2-7; 8 bases fit TRBD2. CDR3 size: 15 residues. V lost 1 base to trimming and J lost 6 bases; unmatched junction nucleotides: 8. CDR1 is LGHNA, CDR2 YNFKEQ, per germline. The CDR3 DNA is TGTGCCAGCAGCCAAGGGTCTTCCGGGACTAGCGAGCAGTACTTC. Its translation: CASSQGSSGTSEQYF.

The genes are TRBV19 and TRBJ2-6, with D possibly being TRBD1 (5 bases). CDR3 length: 16 amino acids. Germline V gene data show CDR1 as LNHDA and CDR2 as SQIVND (reference sequence). Trimming shortened V by 7 bases and J by 2 bases, and 15 bases separated the two germline ends. CDR3 sequence (DNA): TGTGCCAGTAACCTAGGGGCAGGCCCTGGGGCCAACGTCCTGACTTTC. This translates into CASNLGAGPGANVLTF.

V is TRBV11-2 and J is TRBJ2-7; perhaps TRBD2 as D (6 bases). Germline V lookup: CDR1 SGHAT, CDR2 FQNNGV. This CDR3 region has 15 residues. The V gene lost 1 base and the J gene lost 4 bases, with 14 bases spanning the gap. The DNA of the CDR3 is TGTGCCAGCAGCTTAGCCGGGACTCTGGGGTACGAGCAGTACTTC. Translated: CASSLAGTLGYEQYF.

The gene calls are TRBV19 and TRBJ1-1; the match to TRBD1 covers 7 bases. This CDR3 has 13 amino acids. Germline trimming cut 11 bases from V and 0 bases from J; bases unmatched to any gene: 6. Germline CDR1 reads LNHDA; CDR2 reads SQIVND (reference sequence). The CDR3 sequence is CAAADRMNTEAFF. The CDR3 DNA sequence: TGTGCCGCAGCGGACAGGATGAACACTGAAGCTTTCTTT.

This chain joins TRBV19 and TRBJ2-1; D ambiguous. This CDR3 is built from 13 residues. The V gene lost 6 bases and the J gene lost 9 bases, with 15 bases spanning the gap. CDR1 and CDR2 from the germline V gene are LNHDA and SQIVND (reference sequence). CDR3 bases: TGTGCCAGTAGCACTTTCACGCATCGTGAGCAGTTCTTC. This sequence encodes CASSTFTHREQFF.

This chain uses TRBV7-6 with TRBJ1-2, with D possibly being TRBD1 (6 bases). This CDR3 spans 13 amino acids. The V gene lost 3 bases and the J gene lost 6 bases, with 11 bases spanning the gap. Per germline, CDR1 SGHVS and CDR2 FNYEAQ. For the CDR3, the DNA is TGTGCCAGCAGCTTGGGGGGGCCGGATGGCTACACCTTC. It is translated as CASSLGGPDGYTF.

The V call is TRBV13, the J call TRBJ2-1; D may be TRBD1 (5 bases). The ends were cut back, 4 bases at V and 5 bases at J, with 24 bases in the middle. CDR3 length: 18 residues. Per the germline V gene, CDR1 is PRHDT and CDR2 is FYEKMQ (reference sequence). The CDR3 coding sequence is TGTGCCAGCAGCTCACGAGAACGACAGCAACTTTATAACAATGAGCAGTTCTTC. Translating gives CASSSRERQQLYNNEQFF.

The chain is built from TRBV6-4 and TRBJ2-7, with 8 bases fitting TRBD2. The CDR3 covers 14 residues. With 4 bases clipped from V and 6 bases from J, the junction kept 8 bases outside the gene matches. Germline V gives CDR1 MRHNA, CDR2 SNTAGT. In DNA, the CDR3 is TGTGCCAGCAGTGCCGAGCGGGAGTTGGGCGAGCAGTACTTC. Translation gives CASSAERELGEQYF.

This clone was detected only once. The chain joins TRBV27 to TRBJ2-1; tentatively, D is TRBD1 (6 bases). This CDR3 comprises 16 residues. Germline V lookup: CDR1 MNHEY, CDR2 SMNVEV (reference sequence). Trimming stripped 8 bases from V and 1 base from J, with 18 bases between. The DNA of the CDR3 is TGTGCCAGCGGTGGGATGGGACAAAATTCCTACAATGAGCAGTTCTTC. This sequence encodes CASGGMGQNSYNEQFF.

The gene calls are TRBV7-2 and TRBJ1-4; D remains unclear. The CDR3 totals 15 residues. Trimming stripped 0 bases from V and 8 bases from J, with 13 bases between. Per germline, CDR1 SGHTA and CDR2 FQGNSA. The CDR3 reads CASSLALLSGEKLFF. DNA of the CDR3: TGTGCCAGCAGCTTAGCTCTCCTCTCGGGGGAAAAACTGTTTTTT.

CDR3 amino acids: CASRLSGTGRETQYF. DNA for the CDR3: TGTGCCAGCAGGCTTTCCGGGACAGGGAGGGAGACCCAGTACTTC. The chain couples TRBV6-5 to TRBJ2-5, with TRBD1 identical over 9 bases. Trimming cost V 6 bases and J 5 bases; bases outside gene matches: 10. CDR1 is MNHEY and CDR2 is SVGAGI in the germline V gene. The CDR3 sequence is 15 residues long.

This chain joins TRBV30 and TRBJ2-2; D is possibly TRBD2 (6 bases). Germline V gives CDR1 GTSNPN, CDR2 SVGIG (reference sequence). V was shortened by 1 base and J by 11 bases, with 14 bases between the two germline ends. The CDR3 contains 13 residues. DNA of the CDR3: TGTGCCTGGAGTGAAGTTGCGGGGAGTGAGCTGTTTTTT. The encoded protein is CAWSEVAGSELFF.

This chain links TRBV7-9 with TRBJ1-1; D might be TRBD1 (5 bases). Trimming took 5 bases from V and 2 from J, leaving 12 bases between them. This CDR3 has 14 residues. Germline assignment: CDR1 SEHNR and CDR2 FQNEAQ (reference sequence). The CDR3 bases are TGTGCCAGCAGCCGGGGAGGGGCCAACACTGAAGCTTTCTTT. Amino acid sequence: CASSRGGANTEAFF.

CDR3 in DNA: TGTGCCAGCAGTGAAGCGCTTCTAGCGGGGGGACTCGAGCAGTACTTC. Protein product: CASSEALLAGGLEQYF. The chain carries TRBV2 and TRBJ2-7, with 11 bases identical to TRBD2. This CDR3 contains 16 residues. V lost 0 bases to trimming and J lost 6 bases; unmatched junction nucleotides: 7. CDR1 is SNHLY and CDR2 is FYNNEI in the germline V gene.

V and J are TRBV7-2 and TRBJ2-1, with a possible D match to TRBD1 (6 bases). In germline, CDR1 is SGHTA, CDR2 FQGNSA. Trimming stripped 4 bases from V and 1 base from J, with 11 bases between. The CDR3 contains 15 residues. CDR3 residues: CASSSQQGSYNEQFF. Written as DNA, the CDR3 is TGTGCCAGCAGCTCTCAACAGGGATCCTACAATGAGCAGTTCTTC. Using reference TRBV7-2 and TRBJ2-1 for the parts outside the CDR3, the full variable domain is GAGVSQSPSNKVTEKGKDVELRCDPISGHTALYWYRQSLGQGLEFLIYFQGNSAPDKSGLPSDRFSAERTGGSVSTLTIQRTQQEDSAVYLCASSSQQGSYNEQFFGPGTRLTVL.

The chain joins TRBV18 to TRBJ1-5, with 9 bases identical to TRBD1. This CDR3 has 15 amino acids. The trim removed 5 bases at V and 6 bases at J, leaving 8 bases unmatched. The germline V gene has CDR1 KGHSH and CDR2 LQKENI. The CDR3 DNA follows: TGTGCCAGCTCAGAGACAGGGGGGGGAAGTCAGCCCCAGCATTTT. Amino acid sequence: CASSETGGGSQPQHF.

V and J are TRBV19 and TRBJ2-2; possibly TRBD2 for D (5 bases). The CDR3 has 13 residues. Germline CDR1 LNHDA, CDR2 SQIVND (reference sequence). V lost 4 bases, J lost 7 bases, and 10 bases lay in between. In DNA form, the CDR3 reads TGTGCCAGTAGTACAGGACTCTTCGGGGAGCTGTTTTTT. Translating it yields CASSTGLFGELFF.

This clone was counted only a few times. The V and J genes are TRBV7-8 and TRBJ2-7; D may correspond to TRBD1 or TRBD2 (5 bases each). V gave up 1 base and J gave up 6 bases, with 7 bases separating them. The CDR3 is made up of 12 amino acids. Per the germline V gene, CDR1 is SGHVS and CDR2 is FQNEAQ. CDR3 residues: CASSLGGSEQYF. For the CDR3, the DNA is TGTGCCAGCAGCTTAGGGGGGAGCGAGCAGTACTTC.